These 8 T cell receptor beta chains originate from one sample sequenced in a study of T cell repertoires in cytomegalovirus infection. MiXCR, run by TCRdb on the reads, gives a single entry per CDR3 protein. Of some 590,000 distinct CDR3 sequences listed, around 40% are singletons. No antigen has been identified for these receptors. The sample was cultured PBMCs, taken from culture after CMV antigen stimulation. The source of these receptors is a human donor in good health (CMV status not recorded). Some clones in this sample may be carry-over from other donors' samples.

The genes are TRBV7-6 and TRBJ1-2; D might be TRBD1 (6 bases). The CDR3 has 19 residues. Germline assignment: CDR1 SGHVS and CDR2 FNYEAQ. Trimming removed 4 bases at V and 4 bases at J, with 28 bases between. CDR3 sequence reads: CASSSPNWGGRPGAYGYTF. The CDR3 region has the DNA TGTGCCAGCAGCTCACCCAATTGGGGCGGCCGCCCAGGGGCCTATGGCTACACCTTC.

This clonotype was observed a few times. Here the CDR3 DNA reads TGCAGTGCTCCGAACCCTAGCGGGGGGGCTGATACGCAGTATTTT. It translates to CSAPNPSGGADTQYF. The chain joins TRBV20-1 to TRBJ2-3; 12 positions agree with TRBD2. CDR3 length equals 15 residues. The V gene end was trimmed by 5 bases and the J gene end by 6 bases; junction bases not matched to a gene: 9. Germline V gene sequence: CDR1 DFQATT, CDR2 SNEGSKA (reference sequence).

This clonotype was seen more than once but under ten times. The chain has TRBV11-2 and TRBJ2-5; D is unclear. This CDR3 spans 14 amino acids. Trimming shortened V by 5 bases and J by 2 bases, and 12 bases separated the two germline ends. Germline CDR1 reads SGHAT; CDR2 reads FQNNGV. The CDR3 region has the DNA TGTGCCAGCAGCCCCTATAACGTACAAGAGACCCAGTACTTC. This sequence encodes CASSPYNVQETQYF.

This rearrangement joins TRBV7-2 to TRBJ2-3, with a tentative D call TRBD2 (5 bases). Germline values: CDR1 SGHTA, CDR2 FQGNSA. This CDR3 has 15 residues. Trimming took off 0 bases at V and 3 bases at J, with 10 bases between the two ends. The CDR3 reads CASSLAGVPTDTQYF. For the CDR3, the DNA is TGTGCCAGCAGCTTAGCGGGAGTGCCGACAGATACGCAGTATTTT.

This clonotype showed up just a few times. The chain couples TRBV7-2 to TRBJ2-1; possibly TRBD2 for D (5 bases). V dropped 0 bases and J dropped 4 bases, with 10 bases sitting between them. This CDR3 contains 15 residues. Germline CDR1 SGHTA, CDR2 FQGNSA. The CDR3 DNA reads TGTGCCAGCAGCTTAGCGCTAGGACTTTACAATGAGCAGTTCTTC. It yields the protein CASSLALGLYNEQFF.

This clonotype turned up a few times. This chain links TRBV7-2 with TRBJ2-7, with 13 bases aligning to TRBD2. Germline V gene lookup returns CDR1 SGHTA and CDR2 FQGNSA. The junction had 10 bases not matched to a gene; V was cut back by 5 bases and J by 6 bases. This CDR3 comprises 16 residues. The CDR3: CASSPTSGGVVGEQYF. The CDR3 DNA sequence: TGTGCCAGCAGCCCCACTAGCGGGGGGGTAGTCGGCGAGCAGTACTTC. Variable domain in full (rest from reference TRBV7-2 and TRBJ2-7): GAGVSQSPSNKVTEKGKDVELRCDPISGHTALYWYRQSLGQGLEFLIYFQGNSAPDKSGLPSDRFSAERTGGSVSTLTIQRTQQEDSAVYLCASSPTSGGVVGEQYFGPGTRLTVT.

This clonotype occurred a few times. The CDR3: CASSSPDIRSGYTF. In DNA, the CDR3 is TGTGCCAGCAGCTCGCCGGACATCCGGAGCGGCTACACCTTC. The chain employs TRBV7-8 and TRBJ1-2, with D possibly being TRBD1 (5 bases). Germline V gene sequence: CDR1 SGHVS, CDR2 FQNEAQ. V was cut by 4 bases and J by 8 bases, with 17 bases left in between. The length of the CDR3 is 14 residues.

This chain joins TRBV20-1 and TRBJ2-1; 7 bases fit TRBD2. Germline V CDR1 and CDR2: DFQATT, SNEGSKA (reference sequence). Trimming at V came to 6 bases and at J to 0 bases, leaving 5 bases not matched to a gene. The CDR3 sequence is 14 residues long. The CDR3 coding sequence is TGCAGTGCCCTAGCGGACTTCTCCTACAATGAGCAGTTCTTC. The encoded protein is CSALADFSYNEQFF.